This record looks at one T cell receptor beta chain sequence and its context. Clones were read by immunoSEQ multiplex PCR, and TCRdb kept only the in-frame ones, dropping some. The sample lists fewer than 350,000 clones, approximately 83% seen once, with about 2.2% in the top ten. The record originates from a study of blood T cell repertoires in COVID-19. Study-level information: Collection of acute and convalescent COVID-19 samples took place in the United States, Italy and Spain. Sample material is recorded as cDNA or gDNA derived from T cells, B-cell-depleted T cells, or PBMCs.

The germline V gene has CDR1 SGHDT and CDR2 YYEEEE. With V trimmed by 4 bases and J by 6 bases, 10 bases remained unmatched. The CDR3 consists of 14 residues. This chain uses TRBV5-6 with TRBJ2-7, with 7 bases lining up with TRBD2. Sequencing used peripheral blood. The TCR sequence derives from a woman in her thirties who had recovered from COVID-19. CDR3 residues: CASSPFVRLAEQYF. DNA for the CDR3: TGTGCCAGCAGCCCTTTTGTCCGACTAGCCGAGCAGTACTTC.